This T cell receptor (beta chain) came from a study of T cell responses to AZD1222 COVID-19 vaccine. General study points: Reportedly, nearly half of unique spike TCRs recognized epitopes outside B.1.351/B.1.1.7 mutations.

Germline CDR1 is KGHSH and CDR2 is LQKENI. This CDR3 is built from 15 residues. V trimming: 3 bases; J trimming: 3 bases; junction bases outside the gene matches: 4. TCRdb's table, derived via immunoSEQ multiplex PCR, lists solely in-frame clones and lacks some. This table holds roughly 95,000 clones, 70% to 90% found once. As regards this clone: The antigen is undetermined.

The sequencing here drew on peripheral blood, taken on day 0 of AZD1222 vaccination. V gene TRBV18 combines with J gene TRBJ1-5; 8 bases agree with TRBD1. This receptor was identified in an adult in good health. The CDR3 DNA sequence: TGTGCCAGCTCACCCCAGGGGGCGGTCAATCAGCCCCAGCATTTT. This encodes CASSPQGAVNQPQHF.